The sequence of this T cell receptor (beta chain) was determined in a study of blood T cells in healthy people across ages. The second PCR ran about 6 to 11 cycles with a sample-barcoded 5' primer and J-beta primers. Every cDNA was tagged by a template-switch adaptor with 12 random nucleotides. TCRdb re-called the 5' RACE reads with MiXCR, one entry per CDR3 protein. The sample consists of around 900,000 distinct CDR3 sequences, 29% of them appearing once. This clonotype was seen repeatedly, ten times or more. The V end was cut by 4 bases, the J end by 5 bases, with 8 bases between. The germline CDR1 and CDR2 sequences are SGHKS and YYEKEE (reference sequence). The length of the CDR3 is 12 residues.

The sequencing input was blood. The rearrangement uses TRBV5-5 and TRBJ2-3; D call uncertain. The receptor's source is a woman of 80 years or more in good health. As DNA, the CDR3 is TGTGCCAGCAGCCTCACTGGAGATACGCAGTATTTT. Translating it yields CASSLTGDTQYF.